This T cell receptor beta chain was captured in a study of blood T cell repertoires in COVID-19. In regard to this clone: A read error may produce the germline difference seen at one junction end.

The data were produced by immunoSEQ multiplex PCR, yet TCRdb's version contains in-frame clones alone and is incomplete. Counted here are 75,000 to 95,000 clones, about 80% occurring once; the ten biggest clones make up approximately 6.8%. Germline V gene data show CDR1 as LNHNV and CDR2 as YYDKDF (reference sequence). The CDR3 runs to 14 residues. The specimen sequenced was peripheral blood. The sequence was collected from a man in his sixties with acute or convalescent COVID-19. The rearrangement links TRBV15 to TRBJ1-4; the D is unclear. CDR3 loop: CATNRDPTYEKLFF. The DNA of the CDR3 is TGTGCCACCAACAGAGACCCCACTTATGAAAAACTGTTTTTT.